This note documents a single TCR beta chain sequence. This sample stems from a study of blood T cells in healthy people across ages. CDR3 size: 13 residues. The junction had 3 bases not matched to a gene; V was cut back by 5 bases and J by 0 bases. The V gene's germline CDR1 is DFQATT and CDR2 SNEGSKA (reference sequence). Sample-barcoded 5' priming and a J-beta primer mix drove a second PCR of about 6 to 12 cycles. Each CDR3 protein gets one entry after TCRdb re-called the 5' RACE reads with MiXCR. The sample lists over a million distinct CDR3 sequences, under 55% seen once, with roughly 3.7% in the top ten.

The TCR originated in a woman under 30 in good health. The J gene is TRBJ1-1, the V gene TRBV20-1; 7 bases are a match to TRBD1. Input material: blood. The CDR3 DNA sequence: TGCAGTGCTGTGACAGGGCTGAACACTGAAGCTTTCTTT. Protein: CSAVTGLNTEAFF.